This TCR beta chain was identified during a study of low-dose radiotherapy and immunotherapy resistance in tumors. Study context: On an every-two-weeks schedule, patients received intravenous nivolumab 240 mg, along with ipilimumab 1 mg/kg every six weeks. Every two weeks, cyclophosphamide 200 mg/m2 was infused one day before radiation plus immunotherapy.

Time point here: before trial treatment. Tumors of eligible patients were advanced, solid and lacking tumor-infiltrating lymphocytes. Primers targeting TRAV and TRBV primed first-strand cDNA, covering alpha and beta chains. Amplification of TCRs used a constant-region primer and V-primer adapter for 20 PCR cycles. MiXCR, applied by TCRdb to the reads, yields one record per CDR3 protein. The table includes tens of thousands of distinct CDR3 sequences, 9.4% detected once. This CDR3 has 13 residues. CDR1 and CDR2 from the germline V gene are SQVTM and ANQGSEA. With V trimmed by 7 bases and J by 7 bases, 9 bases remained unmatched.

The chain uses TRBV29-1 and TRBJ2-4, with TRBD1 identical over 8 bases. This clonotype was obtained from a male donor with prostate cancer. Here the sequenced sample was PBMCs, taken before treatment. The CDR3 spells CSASGTGGNIQYF. The CDR3 nucleotides are TGCAGCGCTTCCGGGACAGGAGGTAACATTCAGTACTTC.